One sample yielded the 17 T cell receptor beta chains listed below, sequenced in a study of T cells in Graves' hyperthyroidism and ophthalmopathy. It was RNA transcripts that yielded the amplified TCR beta CDR3 regions. RT-PCR in the first round (using the HTBI primer set) targeted the TCR CDR3. In TCRdb, the multiplex PCR reads were re-called with MiXCR into one record per CDR3 protein. The sample consists of 500,000 to 550,000 distinct CDR3 sequences, less than 25% of them appearing once. Material: blood. These receptor sequences come from a man aged 18-30 years with Graves' hyperthyroidism.

The sample holds many counts of this clonotype. This rearrangement joins TRBV27 to TRBJ1-3; D not certain. With 2 bases removed from V and 0 bases from J, the gap between germline ends came to 2 bases. This CDR3 spans 13 amino acids. The germline CDR1 and CDR2 sequences are MNHEY and SMNVEV (reference sequence). CDR3 sequence (DNA): TGTGCCAGCAGTTTAACCTCTGGAAACACCATATATTTT. This gives the protein CASSLTSGNTIYF.

This clonotype showed up many times. This CDR3 is CASISLGPGGEQYF. CDR3 sequence (DNA): TGTGCCAGCATCTCACTCGGGCCCGGGGGGGAGCAGTACTTC. This chain joins TRBV6-1 and TRBJ2-7, with 7 nucleotides matching TRBD2. Germline loops: CDR1 MNHNS, CDR2 SASEGT. The CDR3 totals 14 residues. V shed 7 bases and J 7 bases; nucleotides not matched to a gene: 13.

For this clonotype: A read error may produce the germline difference seen at one junction end. The genes are TRBV11-2 and TRBJ2-4; 9 bases fit TRBD1. Per germline, CDR1 SGHAT and CDR2 FQNNGV. CDR3 length: 15 amino acids. The CDR3 here is CASSLEPGTGNIKYF. CDR3 sequence (DNA): TGTGCCAGCAGTTTAGAGCCTGGGACAGGGAACATTAAGTACTTC.

This clonotype has ten or more counts. This chain connects TRBV7-9 to TRBJ1-1; D is unclear. The V end lost 2 bases, the J end lost 0 bases, and 10 bases lay between the germline ends. This CDR3 comprises 15 residues. Germline assignment: CDR1 SEHNR and CDR2 FQNEAQ (reference sequence). The CDR3: CASSLLGYMNTEAFF. In nucleotides, the CDR3 is TGTGCCAGCAGCTTATTGGGCTACATGAACACTGAAGCTTTCTTT.

The chain recombines TRBV6-1 with TRBJ2-7; D is ambiguous. The CDR3 has 12 residues. Trimming took off 8 bases at V and 2 bases at J, with 10 bases between the two ends. CDR1 and CDR2 (germline): MNHNS, SASEGT. The CDR3 region has the DNA TGTGCCAGCGGGTTCGAGACCTACGAGCAGTACTTC. Translating it yields CASGFETYEQYF.

V gene TRBV28 combines with J gene TRBJ2-7; 7 bases line up with TRBD2. V was pared by 5 bases and J by 4 bases, with 14 bases of the junction left unmatched. Germline-derived CDR1 and CDR2 are MDHEN and SYDVKM. The CDR3 has 16 amino acids. CDR3 protein: CASSPSGYGRSYEQYF. The CDR3, as DNA: TGTGCCAGCAGTCCCTCGGGTTACGGGAGGTCGTACGAGCAGTACTTC.

This clonotype was observed many times. The chain combines TRBV5-5 with TRBJ1-5; D is uncertain. This CDR3 has 14 amino acids. Germline assignment: CDR1 SGHKS and CDR2 YYEKEE (reference sequence). V lost 0 bases, J lost 0 bases, and 4 bases lay in between. The CDR3 is CASSLVASNQPQHF. CDR3 coding DNA: TGTGCCAGCAGCTTGGTGGCTAGCAATCAGCCCCAGCATTTT.

This clonotype was recorded at least ten times. This sequence joins TRBV12-3 or TRBV12-4 and TRBJ2-7; D unresolved. V lost 5 bases and J lost 2, with 10 bases in between. CDR3 length equals 13 residues. CDR3 nucleotide sequence: TGTGCCAGCAGTATCCGGGCCACCTACGAGCAGTACTTC. Residues: CASSIRATYEQYF.

This clonotype was detected many times. The chain carries TRBV7-8 and TRBJ2-5; 15 bases line up with TRBD2. Trimming cost V 5 bases and J 1 base; bases outside gene matches: 11. CDR3 length: 19 amino acids. The germline V gene encodes CDR1 SGHVS and CDR2 FQNEAQ. The chain's CDR3 is CASSLPTGLAGGIQETQYF. The DNA for the CDR3 is TGTGCCAGCAGCCTCCCCACCGGACTAGCGGGGGGGATCCAAGAGACCCAGTACTTC.

This clonotype was counted at least ten times. The chain joins TRBV20-1 to TRBJ2-6; D ambiguous. The CDR3 consists of 14 residues. Germline CDR1 reads DFQATT; CDR2 reads SNEGSKA (reference sequence). V lost 5 bases and J lost 0, with 8 bases in between. CDR3 loop: CSAGESSGANVLTF. CDR3 nucleotide sequence: TGCAGTGCTGGGGAAAGCTCTGGGGCCAACGTCCTGACTTTC.

In this sample, this clonotype turned up many times. This chain uses TRBV30 with TRBJ1-5; no clear D. Germline V CDR1 and CDR2: GTSNPN, SVGIG (reference sequence). Trimming stripped 2 bases from V and 7 bases from J, with 12 bases between. This CDR3 region has 13 residues. CDR3 protein: CAWSRNMGQPQHF. The DNA for the CDR3 is TGTGCCTGGAGTCGCAACATGGGGCAGCCCCAGCATTTT.

Written as DNA, the CDR3 is TGTGCCAGCAGCTTAGCGACCGGGGGAACCTACGAGCAGTACTTC. It yields the protein CASSLATGGTYEQYF. The chain uses TRBV7-8 and TRBJ2-7; the D gene is possibly TRBD2 (6 bases). V was pared by 0 bases and J by 2 bases, with 11 bases between. Per the germline V gene, CDR1 is SGHVS and CDR2 is FQNEAQ. The CDR3 totals 15 residues.

This clonotype was observed at least ten times. V is TRBV30 and J is TRBJ2-7; TRBD1 might be the D (5 bases). With 5 bases removed from V and 5 bases from J, the gap between germline ends came to 16 bases. Germline CDR1 GTSNPN, CDR2 SVGIG (reference sequence). This CDR3 has 13 residues. The DNA of the CDR3 is TGTGCCTGGGGTCTCCTGACAGACAACGAGCAGTACTTC. Translation gives CAWGLLTDNEQYF. Combining the CDR3 with reference TRBV30 and TRBJ2-7 gives the whole variable domain SQTIHQWPATLVQPVGSPLSLECTVEGTSNPNLYWYRQAAGRGLQLLFYSVGIGQISSEVPQNLSASRPQDRQFILSSKKLLLSDSGFYLCAWGLLTDNEQYFGPGTRLTVT.

The rearrangement joins TRBV12-3 or TRBV12-4 to TRBJ1-1; 8 bases align to TRBD1. This CDR3 region has 16 residues. Losses at the gene ends were 5 bases for V and 3 bases for J; bases not matched to a gene: 11. The CDR3 here is CASSRGAGGRDTEAFF. CDR3 DNA sequence: TGTGCCAGCAGTCGAGGGGCAGGGGGCAGGGACACTGAAGCTTTCTTT.

The genes are TRBV12-3 or TRBV12-4 and TRBJ2-5; 10 nucleotides agree with TRBD1. The CDR3 contains 14 residues. Losses at the gene ends were 6 bases for V and 5 bases for J; bases not matched to a gene: 6. The CDR3 spells CASRPDRGLETQYF. The CDR3 DNA reads TGTGCCAGCAGACCCGACAGGGGGCTGGAGACCCAGTACTTC.

In regard to this clonotype: One junction end does not reproduce the germline sequence, and a read error may be involved. The rearrangement links TRBV11-2 to TRBJ2-7, with unresolved D. CDR3 size: 13 residues. CDR1 and CDR2 (germline): SGHAT, FQNNGV. CDR3 protein: CSSSLSSPYEQYF. The DNA of the CDR3 is TGTTCCAGCAGCCTAAGCAGCCCTTACGAGCAGTACTTC.

Many counts were recorded for this clonotype. The J gene is TRBJ2-7, the V gene TRBV25-1, with 12 positions matching TRBD2. Trimming at V came to 1 base and at J to 0 bases, leaving 7 bases not matched to a gene. The germline V gene has CDR1 MGHDK and CDR2 SYGVNS. This CDR3 is 18 amino acids long. CDR3 in DNA: TGTGCCAGCAGTGAATTAGTGACTAGCGGGGGAAGCTCCTACGAGCAGTACTTC. As protein: CASSELVTSGGSSYEQYF.